This T cell receptor beta chain was captured in a study of shared clonotypes between healthy human individuals. Overall study context: The plates for each donor numbered three CD4 naive, three CD4 memory, two CD8 naive and one CD8 memory. Notes on the study in general: Sorted-subset samples were not fully sequenced, rarefaction indicated. Richness estimates generally favored naive over memory subsets.

The data were produced by immunoSEQ multiplex PCR, yet TCRdb's version contains in-frame clones alone and is incomplete. The sample yields roughly 2.5 million clones, around 90% seen once. Negatively enriched CD4+ T cells were divided by CD45RA into naive and memory. V shed 0 bases and J 4 bases; nucleotides not matched to a gene: 7. The CDR3 runs 16 residues. CDR1 and CDR2 (germline): MGHRA, YSYEKL. Details on this clone: Its antigen is as yet unknown.

The sample taken for sequencing was naive CD4+ T cells sorted from blood. Indicated subset: CD45RA+ positively selected. The chain uses TRBV4-1 and TRBJ2-3, with 7 bases lining up with TRBD1. This TCR came from a man aged 18 to 35 in good health. CDR3 DNA: TGCGCCAGCAGCCAAGACGGGACAGCGGTCGCAGATACGCAGTATTTT. It codes for CASSQDGTAVADTQYF.